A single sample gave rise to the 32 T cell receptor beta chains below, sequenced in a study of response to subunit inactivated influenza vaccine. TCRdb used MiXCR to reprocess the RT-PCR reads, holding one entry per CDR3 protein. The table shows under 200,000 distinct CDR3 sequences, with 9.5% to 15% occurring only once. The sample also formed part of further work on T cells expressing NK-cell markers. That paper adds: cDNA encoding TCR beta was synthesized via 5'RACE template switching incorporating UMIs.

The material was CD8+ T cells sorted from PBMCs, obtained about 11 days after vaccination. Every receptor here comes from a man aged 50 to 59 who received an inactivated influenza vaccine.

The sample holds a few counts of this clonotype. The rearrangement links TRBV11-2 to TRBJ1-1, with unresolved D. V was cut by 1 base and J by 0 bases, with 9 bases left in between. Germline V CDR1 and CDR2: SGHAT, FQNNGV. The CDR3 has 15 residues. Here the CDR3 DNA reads TGTGCCAGCAGCTTAGTTATGAACTTGAACACTGAAGCTTTCTTT. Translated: CASSLVMNLNTEAFF.

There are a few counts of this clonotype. The CDR3 DNA sequence: TGTGCCAGCAGTGTTGGGACAGCTCTCTACGAGCAGTACTTC. Translated, it gives CASSVGTALYEQYF. The chain combines TRBV7-9 with TRBJ2-7; 7 positions agree with TRBD1. CDR1 SEHNR and CDR2 FQNEAQ come from the germline V gene (reference sequence). Trimming at V came to 6 bases and at J to 3 bases, leaving 8 bases not matched to a gene. This CDR3 has 14 residues.

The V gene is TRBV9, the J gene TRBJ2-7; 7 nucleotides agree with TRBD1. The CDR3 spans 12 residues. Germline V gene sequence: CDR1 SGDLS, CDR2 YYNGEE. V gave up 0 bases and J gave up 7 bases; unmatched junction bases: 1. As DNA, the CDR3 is TGTGCCAGCAGCGTAGCGGACAGGGAGCAGTACTTC. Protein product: CASSVADREQYF.

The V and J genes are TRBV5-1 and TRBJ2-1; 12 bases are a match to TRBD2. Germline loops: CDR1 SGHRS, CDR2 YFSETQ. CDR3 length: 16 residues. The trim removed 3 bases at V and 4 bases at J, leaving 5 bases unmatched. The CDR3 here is CASSSTLAGGYNEQFF. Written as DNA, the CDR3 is TGCGCCAGCAGCTCAACCCTAGCGGGGGGGTACAATGAGCAGTTCTTC.

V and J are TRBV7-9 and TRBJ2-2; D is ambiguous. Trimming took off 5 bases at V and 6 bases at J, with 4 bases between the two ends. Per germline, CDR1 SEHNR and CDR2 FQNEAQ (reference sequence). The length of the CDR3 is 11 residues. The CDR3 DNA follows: TGTGCCAGCAGCGCTCCCGGGGAGCTGTTTTTT. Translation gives CASSAPGELFF.

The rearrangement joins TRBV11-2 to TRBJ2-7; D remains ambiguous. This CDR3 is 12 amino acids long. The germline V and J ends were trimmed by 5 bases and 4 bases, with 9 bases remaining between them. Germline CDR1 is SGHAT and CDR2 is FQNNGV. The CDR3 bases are TGTGCCAGCAGCAATACCTTATACGAGCAGTACTTC. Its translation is CASSNTLYEQYF.

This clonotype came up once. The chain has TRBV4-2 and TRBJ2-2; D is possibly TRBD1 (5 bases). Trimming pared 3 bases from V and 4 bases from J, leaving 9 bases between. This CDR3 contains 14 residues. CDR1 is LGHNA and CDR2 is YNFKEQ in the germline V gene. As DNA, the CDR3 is TGTGCCAGCAGCCACAGACAGTTCACCGGGGAGCTGTTTTTT. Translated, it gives CASSHRQFTGELFF.

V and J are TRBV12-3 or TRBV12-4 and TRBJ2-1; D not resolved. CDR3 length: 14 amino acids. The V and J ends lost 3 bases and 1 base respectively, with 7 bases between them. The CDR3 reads CASSFETSYNEQFF. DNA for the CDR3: TGTGCCAGCAGTTTCGAGACATCCTACAATGAGCAGTTCTTC.

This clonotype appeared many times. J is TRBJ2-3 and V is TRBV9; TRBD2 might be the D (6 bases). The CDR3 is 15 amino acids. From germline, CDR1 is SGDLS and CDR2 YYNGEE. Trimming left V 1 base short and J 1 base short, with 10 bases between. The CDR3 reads CASSVSGGGTDTQYF. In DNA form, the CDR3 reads TGTGCCAGCAGCGTAAGCGGAGGGGGCACAGATACGCAGTATTTT.

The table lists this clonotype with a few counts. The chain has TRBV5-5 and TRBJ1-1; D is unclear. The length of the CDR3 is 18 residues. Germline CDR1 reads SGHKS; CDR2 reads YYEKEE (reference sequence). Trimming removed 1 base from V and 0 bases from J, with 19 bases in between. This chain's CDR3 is CASSLSTDFFYMNTEAFF. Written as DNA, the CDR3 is TGTGCCAGCAGCTTGTCCACAGATTTTTTTTACATGAACACTGAAGCTTTCTTT.

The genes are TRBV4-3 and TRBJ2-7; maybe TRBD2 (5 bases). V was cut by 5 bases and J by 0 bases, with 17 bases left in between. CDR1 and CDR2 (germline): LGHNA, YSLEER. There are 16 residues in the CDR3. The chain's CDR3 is CASSFSPTGSSYEQYF. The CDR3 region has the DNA TGCGCCAGCAGCTTTAGTCCCACTGGGAGCTCCTACGAGCAGTACTTC.

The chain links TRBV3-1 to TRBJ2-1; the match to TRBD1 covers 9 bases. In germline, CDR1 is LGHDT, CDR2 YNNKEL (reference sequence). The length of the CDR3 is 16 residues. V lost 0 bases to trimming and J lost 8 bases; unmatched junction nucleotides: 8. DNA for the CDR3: TGTGCCAGCAGCCAAGACGGGACAGGGTTTTACGATGAGCAGTTCTTC. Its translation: CASSQDGTGFYDEQFF.

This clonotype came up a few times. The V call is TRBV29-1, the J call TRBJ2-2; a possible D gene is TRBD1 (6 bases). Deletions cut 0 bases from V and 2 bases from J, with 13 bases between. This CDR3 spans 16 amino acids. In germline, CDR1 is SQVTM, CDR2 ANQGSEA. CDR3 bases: TGCAGCGTTGAAGATCGGTCCAGGGGTAACACCGGGGAGCTGTTTTTT. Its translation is CSVEDRSRGNTGELFF.

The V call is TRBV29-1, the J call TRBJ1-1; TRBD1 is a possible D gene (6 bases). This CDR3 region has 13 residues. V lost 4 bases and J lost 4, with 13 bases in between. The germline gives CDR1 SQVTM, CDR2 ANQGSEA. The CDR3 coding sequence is TGCAGCGTTGTTGGGGGCATAACCACTGAAGCTTTCTTT. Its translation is CSVVGGITTEAFF.

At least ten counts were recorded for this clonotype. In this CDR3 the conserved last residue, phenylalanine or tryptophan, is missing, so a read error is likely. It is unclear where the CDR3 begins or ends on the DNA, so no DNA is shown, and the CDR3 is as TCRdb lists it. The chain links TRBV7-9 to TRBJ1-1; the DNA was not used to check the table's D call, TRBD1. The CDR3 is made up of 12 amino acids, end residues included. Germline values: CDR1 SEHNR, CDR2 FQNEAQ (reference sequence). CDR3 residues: CASSMGQPPDLS.

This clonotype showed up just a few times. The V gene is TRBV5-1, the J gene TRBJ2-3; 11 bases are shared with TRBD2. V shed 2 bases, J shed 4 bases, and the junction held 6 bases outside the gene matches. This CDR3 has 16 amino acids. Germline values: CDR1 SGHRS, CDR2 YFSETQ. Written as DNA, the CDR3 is TGCGCCAGCAGCTTCCCGACTAGCGGGGCCCCAGATACGCAGTATTTT. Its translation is CASSFPTSGAPDTQYF.

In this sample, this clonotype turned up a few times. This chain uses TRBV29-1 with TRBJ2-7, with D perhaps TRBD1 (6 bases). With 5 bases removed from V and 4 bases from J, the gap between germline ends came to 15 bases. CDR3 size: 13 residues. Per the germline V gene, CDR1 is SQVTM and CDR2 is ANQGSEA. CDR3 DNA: TGCAGCGTTTGCCCTACGGGACATTACGAGCAGTACTTC. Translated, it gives CSVCPTGHYEQYF.

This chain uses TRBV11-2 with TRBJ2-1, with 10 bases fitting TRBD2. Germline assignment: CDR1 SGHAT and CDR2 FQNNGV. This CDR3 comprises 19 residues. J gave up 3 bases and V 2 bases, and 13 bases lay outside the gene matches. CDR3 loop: CASSLLKGTSGKRYNEQFF. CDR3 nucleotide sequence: TGTGCCAGCAGCTTATTAAAGGGAACTAGCGGGAAACGCTACAATGAGCAGTTCTTC.

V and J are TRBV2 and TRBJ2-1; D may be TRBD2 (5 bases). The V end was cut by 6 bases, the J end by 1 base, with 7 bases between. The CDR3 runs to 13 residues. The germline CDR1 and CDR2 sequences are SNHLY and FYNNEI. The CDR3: CASSGVSYNEQFF. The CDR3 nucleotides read TGTGCCAGCAGCGGGGTTTCCTACAATGAGCAGTTCTTC.

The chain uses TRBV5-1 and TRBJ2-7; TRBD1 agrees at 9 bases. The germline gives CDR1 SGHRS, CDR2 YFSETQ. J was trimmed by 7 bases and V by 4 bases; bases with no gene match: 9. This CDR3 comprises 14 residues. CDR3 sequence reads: CASSPGTGMGEQYF. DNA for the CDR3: TGCGCCAGCAGCCCCGGGACAGGGATGGGTGAGCAGTACTTC.

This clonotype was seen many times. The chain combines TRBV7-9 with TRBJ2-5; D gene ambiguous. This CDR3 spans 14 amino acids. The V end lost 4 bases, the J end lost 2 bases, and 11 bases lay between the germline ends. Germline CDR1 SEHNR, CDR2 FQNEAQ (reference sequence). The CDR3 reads CASSSFKLQETQYF. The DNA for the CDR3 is TGTGCCAGCAGCTCCTTCAAACTACAAGAGACCCAGTACTTC.

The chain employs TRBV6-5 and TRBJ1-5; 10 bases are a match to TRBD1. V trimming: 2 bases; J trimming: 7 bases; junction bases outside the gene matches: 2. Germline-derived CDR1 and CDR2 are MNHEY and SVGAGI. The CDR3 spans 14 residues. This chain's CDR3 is CASSYGQGDQPQHF. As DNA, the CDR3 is TGTGCCAGCAGTTACGGACAGGGGGACCAGCCCCAGCATTTT.

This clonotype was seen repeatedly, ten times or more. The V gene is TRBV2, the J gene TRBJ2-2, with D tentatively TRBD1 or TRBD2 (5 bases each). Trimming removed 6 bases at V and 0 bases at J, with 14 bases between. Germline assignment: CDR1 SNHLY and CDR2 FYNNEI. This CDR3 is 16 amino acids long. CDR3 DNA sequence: TGTGCCAGCAGAATAGGACGGGGCTCGAACACCGGGGAGCTGTTTTTT. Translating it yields CASRIGRGSNTGELFF.

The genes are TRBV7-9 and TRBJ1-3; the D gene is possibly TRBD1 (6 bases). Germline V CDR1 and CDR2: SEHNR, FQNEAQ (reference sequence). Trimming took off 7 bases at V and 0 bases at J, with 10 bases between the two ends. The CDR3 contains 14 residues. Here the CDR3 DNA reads TGTGCCAGCATAGGGGGTTTCTCTGGAAACACCATATATTTT. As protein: CASIGGFSGNTIYF.

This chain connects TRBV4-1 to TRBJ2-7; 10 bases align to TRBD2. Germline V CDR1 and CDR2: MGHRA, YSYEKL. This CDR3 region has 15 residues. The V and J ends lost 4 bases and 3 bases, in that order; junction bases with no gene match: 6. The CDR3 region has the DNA TGCGCCAGCAGCCCCGAGCGGGGGGGATTCTACGAGCAGTACTTC. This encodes CASSPERGGFYEQYF.

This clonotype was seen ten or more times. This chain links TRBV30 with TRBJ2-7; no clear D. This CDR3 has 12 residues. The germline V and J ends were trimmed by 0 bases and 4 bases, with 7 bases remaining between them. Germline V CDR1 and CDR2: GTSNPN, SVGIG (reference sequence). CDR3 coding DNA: TGTGCCTGGAGTGTAGAAGGGTACGAGCAGTACTTC. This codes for CAWSVEGYEQYF. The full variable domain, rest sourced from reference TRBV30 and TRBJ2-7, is SQTIHQWPATLVQPVGSPLSLECTVEGTSNPNLYWYRQAAGRGLQLLFYSVGIGQISSEVPQNLSASRPQDRQFILSSKKLLLSDSGFYLCAWSVEGYEQYFGPGTRLTVT.

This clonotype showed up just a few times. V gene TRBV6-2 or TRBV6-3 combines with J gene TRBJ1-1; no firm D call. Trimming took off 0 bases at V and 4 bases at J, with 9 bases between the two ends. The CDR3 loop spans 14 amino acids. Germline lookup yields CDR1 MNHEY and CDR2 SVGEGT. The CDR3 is CASSYSMEGTEAFF. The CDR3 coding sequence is TGTGCCAGCAGTTACTCGATGGAGGGCACTGAAGCTTTCTTT.

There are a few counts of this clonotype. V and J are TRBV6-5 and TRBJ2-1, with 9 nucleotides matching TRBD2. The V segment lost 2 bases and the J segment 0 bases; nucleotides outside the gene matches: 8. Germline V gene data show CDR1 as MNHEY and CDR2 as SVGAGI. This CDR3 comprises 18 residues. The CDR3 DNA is TGTGCCAGCAGTTACGAGCGGGGGGTCCCTAGCTCCTACAATGAGCAGTTCTTC. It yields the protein CASSYERGVPSSYNEQFF.

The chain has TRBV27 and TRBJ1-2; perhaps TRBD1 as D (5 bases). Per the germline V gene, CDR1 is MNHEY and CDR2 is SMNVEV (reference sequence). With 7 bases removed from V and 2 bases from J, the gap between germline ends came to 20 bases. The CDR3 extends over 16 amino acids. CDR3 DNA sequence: TGTGCCAGCACTTCGTCTCCGGGACTGAGAAACTATGGCTACACCTTC. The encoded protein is CASTSSPGLRNYGYTF.

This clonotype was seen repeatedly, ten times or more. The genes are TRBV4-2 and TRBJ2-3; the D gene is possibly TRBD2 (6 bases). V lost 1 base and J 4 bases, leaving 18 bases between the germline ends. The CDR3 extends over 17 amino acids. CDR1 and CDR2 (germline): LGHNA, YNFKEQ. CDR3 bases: TGTGCCAGCAGCCAAGCGAGGGCGGGGTTTGCGCCAGATACGCAGTATTTT. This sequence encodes CASSQARAGFAPDTQYF.

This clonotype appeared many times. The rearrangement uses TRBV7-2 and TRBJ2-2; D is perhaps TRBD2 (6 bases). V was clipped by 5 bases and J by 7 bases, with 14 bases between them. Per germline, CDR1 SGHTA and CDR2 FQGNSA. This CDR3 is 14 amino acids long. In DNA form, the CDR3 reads TGTGCCAGCAGCGTTCGGGAGCCCCTCGGGGAGCTGTTTTTT. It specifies CASSVREPLGELFF.

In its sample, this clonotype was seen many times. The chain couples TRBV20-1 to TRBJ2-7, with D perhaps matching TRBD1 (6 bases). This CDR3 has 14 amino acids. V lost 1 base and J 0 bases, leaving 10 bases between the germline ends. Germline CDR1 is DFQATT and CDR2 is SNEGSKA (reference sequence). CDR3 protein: CSARVDSSSYEQYF. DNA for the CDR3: TGCAGTGCTAGAGTGGACAGTAGCTCCTACGAGCAGTACTTC.